This T cell receptor (beta chain) was profiled in a study of CD8 T cells in Susac syndrome. An input of 0.5 to 1 ug of RNA was subjected to reverse transcription using random hexamers. Across 54 Vbeta and 13 Jbeta, TCR beta CDR3 was amplified with immunoSEQ multiplex PCR. In TCRdb, the immunoSEQ multiplex PCR reads were re-called with MiXCR into one record per CDR3 protein. The sample consists of 150,000 to 200,000 distinct CDR3 sequences, roughly 95% of them appearing once. With 7 bases removed from V and 5 bases from J, the gap between germline ends came to 25 bases. The CDR3 is 17 residues long. Germline V lookup: CDR1 MDHEN, CDR2 SYDVKM.

This rearrangement joins TRBV28 to TRBJ2-3; D might be TRBD2 (6 bases). Specimen: CD8+ T cells from PBMCs. This TCR came from a human donor with multiple sclerosis. The CDR3 loop is CASTLGRGNHRIDTQYF. DNA of the CDR3: TGTGCCAGCACCTTAGGTCGGGGGAATCATAGGATAGATACGCAGTATTTT. Full variable domain (missing parts from reference TRBV28 and TRBJ2-3): DVKVTQSSRYLVKRTGEKVFLECVQDMDHENMFWYRQDPGLGLRLIYFSYDVKMKEKGDIPEGYSVSREKKERFSLILESASTNQTSMYLCASTLGRGNHRIDTQYFGPGTRLTVL.